These T cell receptor beta chains were read from a single sample in a study of OX40 agonist ivuxolimab in advanced cancers. Sequencing was performed with immunoSEQ multiplex PCR; in TCRdb, only in-frame clones are kept and a portion is missing. The sample lists about 14,000 clones; over 75% were seen once. Material: CD4+ or CD8+ T cells sorted from blood, obtained in a trial of the OX40 agonist ivuxolimab. These receptors came from an adult with an advanced solid tumor such as melanoma, head and neck, liver or kidney cancer. The CDR3 runs from the conserved cysteine through the conserved F or W. A D gene is named only where the DNA matches it firmly. Clone size is shown for a subset of rows, as once, few, many or a class of expanded clone.

clone_size	v_call	d_call	j_call	cdr3_nt	cdr3_aa
.	TRBV11-3	.	TRBJ2-1	TGTGCCAGCAGCTCGTACAGGGGGAGGGTCAATGAGCAGTTCTTC	CASSSYRGRVNEQFF
.	TRBV13	TRBD1	TRBJ2-5	TGTGCCAGCAGCTTAATATTGGGACAGTCGATGGAGACCCAGTACTTC	CASSLILGQSMETQYF
.	TRBV27	.	TRBJ1-5	TGTGCCAGCAGTTTATGGGGCATCTATAGCAATCAGCCCCAGCATTTT	CASSLWGIYSNQPQHF
.	TRBV30	TRBD1	TRBJ2-7	TGTGCCTGGACACATATACAGGGGCTCGAGCAGTACTTC	CAWTHIQGLEQYF
.	TRBV11-2	TRBD2	TRBJ2-5	TGTGCCAGCAGCTCCCTAGCGGGAGGGCTACTAGAGACCCAGTACTTC	CASSSLAGGLLETQYF
.	TRBV27	.	TRBJ2-7	TGTGCCAGCAGCCTCCACAGGCCGCCCTACGAGCAGTACTTC	CASSLHRPPYEQYF
.	TRBV7-9	TRBD1	TRBJ2-2	TGTGCCAGCACCCGGGACAGGGTCTACACCGGGGAGCTGTTTTTT	CASTRDRVYTGELFF
.	TRBV5-1	.	TRBJ1-2	TGCGCCAGCAGCTTGGGGACACAGGATGGCTACACCTTC	CASSLGTQDGYTF
.	TRBV13	.	TRBJ1-4	TGTGCCAGCAGCTTATCGCTAGGTGAAAAACTGTTTTTT	CASSLSLGEKLFF
.	TRBV27	TRBD2	TRBJ2-1	TGTGCCAGCAGCCCCTTGGGCGGGGGACTCTCCTACAATGAGCAGTTCTTC	CASSPLGGGLSYNEQFF
.	TRBV5-1	.	TRBJ2-3	TGCGCCAGCAGCTTCGGGTCGCGTGATGGAGATACGCAGTATTTT	CASSFGSRDGDTQYF
.	TRBV10-2	TRBD2	TRBJ2-4	TGCGCCAGCAGTGACCTAGCGGGAGGAAGAAACATTCAGTACTTC	CASSDLAGGRNIQYF
.	TRBV11-3	.	TRBJ2-7	TGTGCCAGCAGCTACGGGGAAGGGGGAACCTACGAGCAGTACTTC	CASSYGEGGTYEQYF
.	TRBV7-2	TRBD2	TRBJ2-7	TGTGCCAGCAGCACTCTAGCGGGGGGTTACGAGCAGTACTTC	CASSTLAGGYEQYF
.	TRBV10-3	.	TRBJ2-1	TGTGCCATCAGTGAGCCGAACAATGAGCAGTTCTTC	CAISEPNNEQFF
.	TRBV2	.	TRBJ2-7	TGTGCCAGCAGTGAGCCCACTCGGGAGCAGTACTTC	CASSEPTREQYF
.	TRBV13	TRBD1	TRBJ1-2	TGTGCCACTGACAGGGGAGACTATGGCTACACCTTC	CATDRGDYGYTF
.	TRBV19	TRBD2	TRBJ2-1	TGTGCCAGTAGTCCGCGGACTAGCGGGAGTAATGAGCAGTTCTTC	CASSPRTSGSNEQFF
.	TRBV2	.	TRBJ1-2	TGTGCCAGCAGGACGGGGTTCTATGGCTACACCTTC	CASRTGFYGYTF
.	TRBV19	TRBD1	TRBJ2-2	TGTGCCAGTAGTATGGACAGGTCCTACACCGGGGAGCTGTTTTTT	CASSMDRSYTGELFF
.	TRBV6-6	.	TRBJ2-5	TGTGCCATCCAAACGGGCGGGGCCCAGTACTTC	CAIQTGGAQYF
.	TRBV27	.	TRBJ1-1	TGTGCCAGCAGTTTATGGGGTTTGAATGGACCTGAAGCTTTCTTT	CASSLWGLNGPEAFF
.	TRBV19	.	TRBJ2-1	TGTGCCAGTAGTGCCTCTCTGGGGGGTTACAATGAGCAGTTCTTC	CASSASLGGYNEQFF
.	TRBV4-2	TRBD1	TRBJ2-7	TGTGCCAGCAGCCAAGGGACAGGCCGATACGAGCAGTACTTC	CASSQGTGRYEQYF
.	TRBV10-2	TRBD1	TRBJ2-7	TGCGCCAGCAGTGGCGGACAGGGCTTCTACGAGCAGTACTTC	CASSGGQGFYEQYF
few	TRBV5-3	TRBD2	TRBJ2-7	TGTGCCAGCAGCTGGACTAGCGGGGGGGCTCAAGAGCAGTACTTC	CASSWTSGGAQEQYF
.	TRBV7-9	.	TRBJ1-3	TGTGCCAGCAGGCGGGAGGCTACCATGGCGGACACCATATATTTT	CASRREATMADTIYF
.	TRBV5-5	TRBD1	TRBJ2-7	TGTGCCAGCAGCTTCGACAGGGAGTACGAGCAGTACTTC	CASSFDREYEQYF
.	TRBV2	TRBD2	TRBJ2-7	TGTGCCAGCAGAGACACTAGCGGGAGGGTCCACGAGCAGTACTTC	CASRDTSGRVHEQYF
.	TRBV7-9	.	TRBJ1-2	TGTGCCAGCAGCTTGGGGAGCTATGGCTACACCTTC	CASSLGSYGYTF
.	TRBV11-2	.	TRBJ2-7	TGTGCCAGCAGCTACGCCAGCTCCTACGAGCAGTACTTC	CASSYASSYEQYF
.	TRBV15	.	TRBJ1-2	TGTGCCACCAGCAGAGATAGGCAAGACTATGGCTACACCTTC	CATSRDRQDYGYTF